Listed below are T cell receptor beta chains from one sample, sequenced in a study of blood T cells in healthy people across ages. TCRdb processed the 5' RACE reads anew with MiXCR; each CDR3 protein has one entry. Found here are some 1,000,000 distinct CDR3 sequences, roughly 24% of them singletons; the top ten hold 0.65% to 0.75%. This sample was shared with a second study, whose subject was T cells of mothers and their children.

Sequenced material: blood. Receptors originate from a girl aged 2 to 9 in good health. CDR3s include the opening cysteine and the closing phenylalanine or tryptophan. The order of the fields is D gene, J gene, clone size, V gene, CDR3 DNA, CDR3 protein. A D gene is named only where the DNA matches it firmly. For some rows the clone size is stated as once, few or many, or as a class when expanded; others skip it.

>-|TRBJ2-5|many|TRBV29-1
TGCAGCGCCGGCCCCGGGGTAGGGACCCAGTACTTC
CSAGPGVGTQYF
>TRBD1|TRBJ2-7|few|TRBV25-1
TGTGCCAGCAGTGCGGACAGGAGCTCCTACGAGCAGTACTTC
CASSADRSSYEQYF
>-|TRBJ1-4|few|TRBV19
TGTGCCAGTAGTATAGCGAGTGAAAAACTGTTTTTT
CASSIASEKLFF
>TRBD1|TRBJ2-3|-|TRBV11-2
TGTGCCAGCAGCAAGGCCGGGACAGGCATTGGTACAGATACGCAGTATTTT
CASSKAGTGIGTDTQYF
>TRBD1|TRBJ1-1|-|TRBV4-1
TGCGCCAGCAGCCCCCAGGGGGATGCCACTGAAGCTTTCTTT
CASSPQGDATEAFF
>-|TRBJ2-5|few|TRBV28
TGTGCCAGCAGCGAAGGGGGTGGAGAGACCCAGTACTTC
CASSEGGGETQYF
>-|TRBJ2-7|-|TRBV7-8
TGTGCCAGCAGCTTAGAAACGGGGGTGGCCTACGAGCAGTACTTC
CASSLETGVAYEQYF
>TRBD1|TRBJ1-5|-|TRBV20-1
TGCAGTGCTAAGATAGGGACAGCACAAAATCAGCCCCAGCATTTT
CSAKIGTAQNQPQHF
>-|TRBJ2-1|-|TRBV3-1
TGTGCCAGCAGCCAAGACCTTTCCTCGGCGTATGAGCAGTTCTTC
CASSQDLSSAYEQFF
>-|TRBJ1-2|-|TRBV20-1
TGCAGTGTACTTTCAGACGAGTACCGCGGCTACACCTTC
CSVLSDEYRGYTF
>TRBD1|TRBJ1-2|few|TRBV5-1
TGCGCCAGCAGCTTCCGGACAGGGGAGAGGAGCTATGGCTACACCTTC
CASSFRTGERSYGYTF
>-|TRBJ2-5|few|TRBV14
TGTGCCAGCAGCCGAGAATCCTACTTGTTGAAGTTCTTC
CASSRESYLLKFF
>-|TRBJ2-5|-|TRBV4-3
TGCGCCAGCAGCCAAGAAACCCCGGGGACCCAGTACTTC
CASSQETPGTQYF
>-|TRBJ2-5|-|TRBV29-1
TGCAGCGTGGAGACCCAGTACTTC
CSVETQYF
>-|TRBJ2-2|few|TRBV5-5
TGTGCCAGCAGCTTTTCCCCGACAGACGAGCTGTTTTTT
CASSFSPTDELFF
>-|TRBJ2-5|few|TRBV4-1
TGCGCCAGCAGCCAAGTGGATCCGGTTGCGGAGACCCAGTACTTC
CASSQVDPVAETQYF
>TRBD1|TRBJ1-2|few|TRBV29-1
TGCAGCGTCCGGGACAGGGCTTTGGATGGCTACACCTTC
CSVRDRALDGYTF